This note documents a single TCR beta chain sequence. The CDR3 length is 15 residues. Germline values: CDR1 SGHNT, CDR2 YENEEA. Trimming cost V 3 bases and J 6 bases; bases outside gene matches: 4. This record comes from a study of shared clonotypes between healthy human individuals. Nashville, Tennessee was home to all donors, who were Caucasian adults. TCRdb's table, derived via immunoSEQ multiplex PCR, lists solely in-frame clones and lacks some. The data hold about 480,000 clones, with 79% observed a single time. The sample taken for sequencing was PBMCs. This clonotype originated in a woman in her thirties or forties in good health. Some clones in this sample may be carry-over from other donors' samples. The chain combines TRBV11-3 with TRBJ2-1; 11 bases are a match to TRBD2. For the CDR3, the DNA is TGTGCCAGCAGCTTCAAGACTAGCGGGATCAATGAGCAGTTCTTC. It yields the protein CASSFKTSGINEQFF.